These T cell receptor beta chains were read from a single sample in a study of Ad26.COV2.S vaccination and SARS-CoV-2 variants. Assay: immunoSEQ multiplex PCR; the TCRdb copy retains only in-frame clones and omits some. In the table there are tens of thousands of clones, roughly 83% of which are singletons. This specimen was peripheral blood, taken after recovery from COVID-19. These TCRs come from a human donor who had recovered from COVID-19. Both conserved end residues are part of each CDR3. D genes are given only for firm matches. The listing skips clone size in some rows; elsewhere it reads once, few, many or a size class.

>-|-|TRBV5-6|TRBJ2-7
CASSYRAENEQYF
TGTGCCAGCAGCTACCGGGCAGAGAACGAGCAGTACTTC
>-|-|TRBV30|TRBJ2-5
CAWSGASSETQYF
TGTGCCTGGAGTGGAGCTAGCAGCGAGACCCAGTACTTC
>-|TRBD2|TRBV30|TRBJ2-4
CAWNQGLGAAKNIQYF
TGTGCCTGGAACCAGGGACTAGGGGCAGCCAAAAACATTCAGTACTTC
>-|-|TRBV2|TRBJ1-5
CASTGVPIGQPQHF
TGTGCCAGCACAGGCGTCCCGATCGGGCAGCCCCAGCATTTT
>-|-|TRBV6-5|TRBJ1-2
CASSYGSGVGYTF
TGTGCCAGCAGTTACGGGTCGGGGGTAGGCTACACCTTC
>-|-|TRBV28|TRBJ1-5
CASRSGGYNQPQHF
TGTGCCAGCAGGTCGGGGGGATACAATCAGCCCCAGCATTTT
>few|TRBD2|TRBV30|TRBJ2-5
CAWTRAGGQETQYF
TGTGCCTGGACTCGAGCGGGGGGCCAAGAGACCCAGTACTTC
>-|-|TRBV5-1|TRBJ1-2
CASSLAPADRLDTF
TGCGCCAGCAGCTTGGCTCCGGCTGACAGATTGGACACCTTC
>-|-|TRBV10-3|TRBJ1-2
CAISPPMGASTKGYTF
TGTGCCATCAGTCCCCCAATGGGGGCCTCAACTAAGGGCTACACCTTC
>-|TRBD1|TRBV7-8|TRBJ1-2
CASSTSRDSTLRGYTF
TGTGCCAGCAGCACTAGCCGGGACAGCACGCTTCGAGGCTACACCTTC
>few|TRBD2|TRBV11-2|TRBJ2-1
CASSLVTRGTSGRKNEQFF
TGTGCCAGCAGCTTAGTAACAAGGGGGACTAGCGGGAGGAAGAATGAGCAGTTCTTC
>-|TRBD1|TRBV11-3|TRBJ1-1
CASSSRTGNTEAFF
TGTGCCAGCAGCTCACGGACAGGTAACACTGAAGCTTTCTTT
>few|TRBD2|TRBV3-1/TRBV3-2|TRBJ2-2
CASSRVSGATGELFF
TGTGCCAGCAGCCGAGTTAGCGGGGCGACCGGGGAGCTGTTTTTT
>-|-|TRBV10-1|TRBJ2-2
CASSEGGRGSGELFF
TGCGCCAGCAGTGAGGGAGGCAGGGGATCCGGGGAGCTGTTTTTT
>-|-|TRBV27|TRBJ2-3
CASSFSGRGGLPTDTQYF
TGTGCCAGCAGTTTCTCCGGAAGAGGGGGACTCCCCACAGATACGCAGTATTTT
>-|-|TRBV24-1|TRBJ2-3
CATSDPGTVWTSTDTQYF
TGTGCCACCAGTGATCCCGGGACGGTGTGGACTAGCACAGATACGCAGTATTTT
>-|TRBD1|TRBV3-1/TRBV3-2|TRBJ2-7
CASSLNDRAYEQYF
TGTGCCAGCAGCCTCAACGACAGGGCCTACGAGCAGTACTTC
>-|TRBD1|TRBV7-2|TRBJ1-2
CASSLEGQGAYSGYTF
TGTGCCAGCAGCTTAGAGGGACAGGGGGCGTATAGTGGCTACACCTTC
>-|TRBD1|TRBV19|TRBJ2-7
CASSTDRGYEQYF
TGTGCCAGTAGTACGGACAGGGGTTACGAGCAGTACTTC
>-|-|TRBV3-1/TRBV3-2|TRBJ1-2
CASSQAPNYGYTF
TGTGCCAGCAGCCAAGCGCCCAACTATGGCTACACCTTC
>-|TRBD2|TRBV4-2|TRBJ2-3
CASSQDTSGGADTQYF
TGTGCCAGCAGCCAAGATACCAGCGGGGGTGCAGATACGCAGTATTTT
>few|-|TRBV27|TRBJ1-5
CASSNSRGNGQPQHF
TGTGCCAGCAGCAATTCCCGGGGCAACGGTCAGCCCCAGCATTTT
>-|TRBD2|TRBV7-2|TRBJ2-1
CASSLRLAGAYNEQFF
TGTGCCAGCAGTCTCCGACTAGCGGGGGCCTACAATGAGCAGTTCTTC
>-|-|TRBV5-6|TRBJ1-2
CASSPREAADYGYTF
TGTGCCAGCAGCCCTCGGGAGGCAGCTGATTATGGCTACACCTTC
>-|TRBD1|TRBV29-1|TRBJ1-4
CSVLTGEANEKLFF
TGCAGCGTCTTGACAGGGGAGGCTAATGAAAAACTGTTTTTT
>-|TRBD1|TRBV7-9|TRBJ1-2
CASSATGTYGYTF
TGTGCCAGCAGCGCGACAGGGACCTATGGCTACACCTTC
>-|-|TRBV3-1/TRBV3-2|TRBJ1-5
CASSSRDNQPQHF
TGTGCCAGCAGCTCCCGGGACAATCAGCCCCAGCATTTT
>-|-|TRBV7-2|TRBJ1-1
CASSFSDTEAFF
TGTGCCAGCAGCTTCTCAGACACTGAAGCTTTCTTT
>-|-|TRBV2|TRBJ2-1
CASSGPTTFSYNEQFF
TGTGCCAGCAGTGGGCCTACAACTTTCTCCTACAATGAGCAGTTCTTC
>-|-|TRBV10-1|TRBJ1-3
CASSEFTSSGNTIYF
TGCGCCAGCAGTGAGTTCACCTCCTCTGGAAACACCATATATTTT
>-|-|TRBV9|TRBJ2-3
CASSVGTSPVTDTQYF
TGTGCCAGCAGCGTAGGAACTAGCCCCGTCACAGATACGCAGTATTTT
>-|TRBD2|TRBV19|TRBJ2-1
CASSIPGGYNEQFF
TGTGCCAGTAGTATTCCGGGAGGTTACAATGAGCAGTTCTTC
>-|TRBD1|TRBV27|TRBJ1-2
CASSLRQGGYGYTF
TGTGCCAGCAGCCTTCGACAGGGGGGCTATGGCTACACCTTC
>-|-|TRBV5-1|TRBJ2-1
CASSSPTGRNEQFF
TGCGCCAGCAGCTCACCGACGGGTAGGAATGAGCAGTTCTTC
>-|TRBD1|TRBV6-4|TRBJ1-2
CASRRTGNDGYTF
TGTGCCAGCAGACGGACAGGGAACGATGGCTACACCTTC
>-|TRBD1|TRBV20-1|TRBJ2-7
CSASRQGLEQYF
TGCAGTGCTAGTAGACAGGGTCTAGAGCAGTACTTC
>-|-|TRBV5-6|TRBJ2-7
CASSRGIGTPYEQYF
TGTGCCAGCAGCCGTGGGATAGGGACACCCTACGAGCAGTACTTC
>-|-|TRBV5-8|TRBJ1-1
CASSLGQKNTEAFF
TGTGCCAGCAGCTTGGGACAGAAGAACACTGAAGCTTTCTTT
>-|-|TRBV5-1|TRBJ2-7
CASSLKGSSEQYF
TGCGCCAGCAGCTTGAAAGGGAGCTCCGAGCAGTACTTC
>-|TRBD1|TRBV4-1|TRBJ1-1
CASSQEYRGLREGEAFF
TGCGCCAGCAGCCAAGAATACAGGGGGCTGCGGGAGGGTGAAGCTTTCTTT
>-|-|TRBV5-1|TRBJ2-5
CASKRQAGAQETQYF
TGCGCCAGCAAAAGACAGGCAGGGGCCCAAGAGACCCAGTACTTC
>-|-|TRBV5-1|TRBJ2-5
CASSLGSTRKETQYF
TGCGCCAGCAGCTTGGGATCTACTAGGAAAGAGACCCAGTACTTC
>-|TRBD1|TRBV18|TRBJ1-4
CASSPLDRGATNEKLFF
TGTGCCAGCTCACCGTTGGACAGGGGAGCTACTAATGAAAAACTGTTTTTT
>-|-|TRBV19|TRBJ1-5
CASSIGGRDFQPQHF
TGTGCCAGTAGCATAGGGGGTCGGGATTTCCAGCCCCAGCATTTT
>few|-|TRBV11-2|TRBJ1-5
CASSVDSPNQPQHF
TGTGCCAGCAGCGTCGACAGTCCAAATCAGCCCCAGCATTTT
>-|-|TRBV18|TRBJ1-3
CASSPISRPERGNTIYF
TGTGCCAGCTCACCAATCTCTAGACCCGAACGTGGAAACACCATATATTTT
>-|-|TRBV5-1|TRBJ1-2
CASSLDTVNYGYTF
TGCGCCAGCAGCCTGGACACGGTCAACTATGGCTACACCTTC
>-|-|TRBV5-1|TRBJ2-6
CASSLAAKPGANVLTF
TGCGCCAGCAGCTTGGCCGCCAAGCCTGGGGCCAACGTCCTGACTTTC